This T cell receptor (beta chain) was sequenced for a study of beta chain features in type 1 diabetes. On the study more broadly: On cell yields, gender and age, patients and healthy donors were similar. Examined across all samples were around 110 million sorted cells. Regarding the study as a whole: Fewer insertions but more deletions were seen at VDJ junctions in type 1 diabetes patients. Among all four CD4+ subsets, Type 1 diabetes patients had TCRB CDR3s that were moderately but significantly shorter.

Losses at the gene ends were 5 bases for V and 10 bases for J; bases not matched to a gene: 11. Germline assignment: CDR1 SGHNT and CDR2 YYREEE (reference sequence). This CDR3 has 15 residues. Reverse transcription of all isolated RNA meant that expressed TCRB transcripts were sequenced. TCRdb's copy holds only in-frame clones and misses some; the assay was immunoSEQ multiplex PCR. Of around 40,000 clones listed, approximately 60% are singletons. Turning to this clone: The target antigen is unknown.

This chain connects TRBV5-4 to TRBJ2-1; the match to TRBD2 covers 11 bases. The source material was Tregs from blood. The receptor was isolated from a man aged 25-45 years with type 1 diabetes. Some clones in this sample may be carry-over from other donors' samples. CDR3 bases: TGTGCCAGCAGAATAGCGGGGGGGCTTGGTCGGGAGCAGTTCTTC. Its protein product is CASRIAGGLGREQFF.